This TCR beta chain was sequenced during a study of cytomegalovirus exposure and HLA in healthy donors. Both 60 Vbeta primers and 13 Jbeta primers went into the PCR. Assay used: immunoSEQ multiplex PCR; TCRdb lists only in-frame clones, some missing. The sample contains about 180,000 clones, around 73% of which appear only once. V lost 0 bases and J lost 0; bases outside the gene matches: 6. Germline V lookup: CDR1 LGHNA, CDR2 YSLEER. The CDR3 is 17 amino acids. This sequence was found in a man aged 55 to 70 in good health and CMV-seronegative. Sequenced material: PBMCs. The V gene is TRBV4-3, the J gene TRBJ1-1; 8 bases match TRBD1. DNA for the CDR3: TGCGCCAGCAGCCAAGATCTTTGGACAGGGTTGAACACTGAAGCTTTCTTT. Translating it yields CASSQDLWTGLNTEAFF.